This record covers a single TCR beta chain. This specimen belongs to a study of blood T cell repertoires in COVID-19. Profiled with immunoSEQ multiplex PCR; TCRdb holds only in-frame clones, not every one. Of 120,000 or so clones in the sample, 70% to 75% were seen once. This TCR was sampled from a man in his sixties with acute or convalescent COVID-19. The specimen was peripheral blood.

The DNA for the CDR3 is TGTGCCAGTGCACGTTGGGGGGAAGAGCAGTTCTTC. Protein: CASARWGEEQFF. The genes are TRBV19 and TRBJ2-1, with D maybe TRBD2 (6 bases). Trimming stripped 8 bases from V and 10 bases from J, with 15 bases between. This CDR3 is built from 12 residues. The germline V gene has CDR1 LNHDA and CDR2 SQIVND (reference sequence).